This is a list of T cell receptor beta chains from one sample in a study of T cell responses to AZD1222 COVID-19 vaccine. The data were produced by immunoSEQ multiplex PCR, yet TCRdb's version contains in-frame clones alone and is incomplete. The sample yields about 150,000 clones, about nine tenths seen once. Specimen: peripheral blood, collected on day 0 of AZD1222 vaccination. These receptors were collected from an adult in good health. Each CDR3 is given without its conserved first and last residue. The order of the fields is CDR3 protein, V gene, J gene, CDR3 length.

ASSSGGPAQETQY	TRBV4-1	TRBJ2-5	13
ASSLQGFHEQY	TRBV6-2/TRBV6-3	TRBJ2-7	11
ASSSPWRVNEKLF	TRBV11-2	TRBJ1-4	13
ASSDPGQEGSKLF	TRBV2	TRBJ1-4	13
ASSPEVGVGSPLH	TRBV7-2	TRBJ1-6	13
ASSYLGDSLFDGYT	TRBV6-5	TRBJ1-2	14
ASSLPIPQY	TRBV27	TRBJ2-7	9
ASSPTLGSYGYT	TRBV19	TRBJ1-2	12
ASSAQVTNTGELF	TRBV9	TRBJ2-2	13
ASSLLQGRNEKLF	TRBV5-5	TRBJ1-4	13
ASSPRGNTIY	TRBV5-6	TRBJ1-3	10
ASSAQKGSDETQY	TRBV7-2	TRBJ2-5	13
ASRRDNPSYEQY	TRBV6-5	TRBJ2-7	12
ASSSYSNQPQH	TRBV27	TRBJ1-5	11
ASSPEWGFGGYT	TRBV4-3	TRBJ1-2	12
SASSGGSSYEQY	TRBV20-1	TRBJ2-7	12
ASSPGGRRGASDTQY	TRBV6-2/TRBV6-3	TRBJ2-3	15
ASSHTPSGRVGGYT	TRBV4-1	TRBJ1-2	14
ASSLRQGYQPQH	TRBV5-6	TRBJ1-5	12
ASSTGTRGGYT	TRBV7-2	TRBJ1-2	11
ATSKGRGSTYGYT	TRBV15	TRBJ1-2	13
ASSEAGAGQSGNTIY	TRBV6-1	TRBJ1-3	15
ASSPTGNRETQY	TRBV18	TRBJ2-5	12
ASSSLTGGAKNIQY	TRBV5-6	TRBJ2-4	14
ASSYQIERGGLTDTQY	TRBV6-2/TRBV6-3	TRBJ2-3	16
ASSIDSNSSLH	TRBV5-1	TRBJ1-6	11
ASSLDLSYEQY	TRBV7-2	TRBJ2-7	11
ASSLRLNYGYT	TRBV5-1	TRBJ1-2	11
ASSEVDRQETQY	TRBV6-1	TRBJ2-5	12
ASTSGLTNEKLF	TRBV6-6	TRBJ1-4	12
ASSQNWGRQLPYGYT	TRBV4-3	TRBJ1-2	15
ASSLSGDTEAF	TRBV28	TRBJ1-1	11
ASSSQLAEKLF	TRBV6-5	TRBJ1-4	11
ASSGDREAF	TRBV2	TRBJ1-1	9
ASSQPGGQGAWT	TRBV3-1/TRBV3-2	TRBJ1-2	12
ASSYDGGLAQF	TRBV6-2/TRBV6-3	TRBJ2-1	11
ASSLGSANYEQY	TRBV11-2	TRBJ2-7	12
AISELGGAGAEAF	TRBV10-3	TRBJ1-1	13
ASRLTGTYEQY	TRBV2	TRBJ2-7	11
ASSVDGSQYTEAF	TRBV9	TRBJ1-1	13
ASRRGQGEQY	TRBV2	TRBJ2-7	10
ASSLGTQVPYEQY	TRBV19	TRBJ2-7	13
ASSQARGTATNYGYT	TRBV3-1/TRBV3-2	TRBJ1-2	15
ASSFQMGAGSTEAF	TRBV28	TRBJ1-1	14
ASSSRPFLADEQY	TRBV7-9	TRBJ2-7	13
ASSLSGPRMGELF	TRBV13	TRBJ2-2	13
ASTPGLAGGRNTQY	TRBV19	TRBJ2-3	14